This T cell receptor (beta chain) was sequenced during a study of blood T cell repertoires in COVID-19 (dated by TCRdb to about 2020). For the wider study: The collaborator samples originated in the United States, Italy and Spain and spanned the acute and convalescent phases of COVID-19. The sample metadata nearly always contained a de-identified subject ID, COVID-19 status, age in years and sex. Deeply sampled blood TCRbeta repertoires from subjects exposed to, actively infected with, or recovered from COVID-19 were included in the dataset. Samples were obtained from the ongoing ImmuneRACE study (first 160 participants) and from 1,254 subjects provided by 6 global collaborators. The prospective study material was composed of cDNA or gDNA derived from T cells, B-cell-depleted T cells, or PBMCs. Where available, HLA class I and class II types were taken from metadata supplied by the sample provider and were not determined by assay-based typing. The repertoires were made available in a free public database intended to serve as a resource for research on the immune response to SARS-CoV-2.

Taken from the germline V gene (reference sequence), the CDR1 and CDR2 loops are SEHNR and FQNEAQ. There are 12 amino acids in the CDR3, from cysteine to phenylalanine inclusive. The read is trimmed to its CDR3 DNA, 36 bases read in frame from base 1. The V end loses 2 bases and the J end loses 8 bases, and a stretch of 9 bases separates them. The immunoSEQ Assay, a bias-controlled multiplex PCR, was used to amplify TCRbeta CDR3 regions from genomic DNA. On the authors' methods: The number of nucleated cells in each sample was estimated by amplification of reference gene primers within the assay. To quantify the absolute abundance of each unique TCRbeta CDR3 rearrangement, sequence reads were collapsed and filtered. For each sample, productive Simpson clonality was calculated as the square root of Simpson's diversity index over productive rearrangements. Held by TCRdb, this immuneACCESS table contains in-frame sequences only and omits some clones. Under half of the omission traces to an unresolved V gene where checked; the cause of the rest is unknown. That table is the source of V, J and clone size, and D and trimming were worked out from the DNA. Counted in this sample were 97,000 or so clones; roughly 82% of them appeared once. Of the sample, more than 15% falls within the top ten clones.

Collaborating institutions collected whole blood in K2EDTA tubes following their own protocols. For TCRbeta analysis, collaborator samples were shipped as frozen whole blood, as isolated PBMCs, or as DNA extracted from either sample type. This clone was seen once. Its cognate antigen has yet to be identified. The record has no base qualities; no much larger clone is one base away. Overall results and qualifications from the work: How much clinical and demographic metadata was included differed by source and by participant, and the metadata was provided uncurated.

The material sequenced was peripheral blood. This clonotype was obtained from a man older than 75 with acute or convalescent COVID-19. The V and J segments used are TRBV7-9 and TRBJ1-1; the D gene is unclear. The DNA sequence follows: TGTGCCAGCAGCTTATTAGGAGACGAAGCTTTCTTT. Translated, it gives CASSLLGDEAFF.